The next 19 T cell receptor beta chains were all read from a single sample in a study of cytomegalovirus exposure and HLA in healthy donors. In the PCR, 60 Vbeta and 13 Jbeta primers were used. Clones were read by immunoSEQ multiplex PCR, and TCRdb kept only the in-frame ones, dropping some. This table has 200,000 to 250,000 clones, more than 65% appearing once. Input material: PBMCs. The receptors were gathered from a man aged 50 to 59 in good health and CMV-seronegative.

The chain couples TRBV5-1 to TRBJ1-1; 9 bases line up with TRBD1. Germline assignment: CDR1 SGHRS and CDR2 YFSETQ. The V gene end was trimmed by 0 bases and the J gene end by 11 bases; junction bases not matched to a gene: 8. The CDR3 spans 14 residues. The CDR3, as DNA: TGCGCCAGCAGCTTGGAGGGACAGGGCAGAGGCGCTTTCTTT. Residues: CASSLEGQGRGAFF.

CDR3 residues: CASRSGGFSEQYF. The CDR3 region has the DNA TGTGCCAGCAGGTCAGGGGGCTTTAGCGAGCAGTACTTC. The chain joins TRBV27 to TRBJ2-7; 8 bases fit TRBD1. CDR1 and CDR2 (germline): MNHEY, SMNVEV (reference sequence). Trimming cost V 6 bases and J 6 bases; bases outside gene matches: 7. The CDR3 has 13 residues.

The genes are TRBV28 and TRBJ2-7, with 7 bases identical to TRBD2. V was clipped by 3 bases and J by 2 bases; unmatched bases: 7. This CDR3 contains 15 residues. Germline CDR1 reads MDHEN; CDR2 reads SYDVKM. CDR3 residues: CASSLTGGYTYEQYF. The DNA of the CDR3 is TGTGCCAGCAGTTTGACGGGAGGCTATACCTACGAGCAGTACTTC.

As for this clone: Other DNA sequences from this sample encode an identical CDR3 as well. The chain combines TRBV18 with TRBJ1-1; D remains unclear. The CDR3 totals 13 residues. Germline values: CDR1 KGHSH, CDR2 LQKENI. Trimming shortened V by 3 bases and J by 1 base, and 6 bases separated the two germline ends. DNA of the CDR3: TGTGCCAGCTCACCGGCGGGGAACACTGAAGCTTTCTTT. Translated: CASSPAGNTEAFF.

V gene TRBV11-1 combines with J gene TRBJ2-5; 9 bases agree with TRBD1. The CDR3 consists of 14 residues. After removal of 5 bases from V and 5 bases from J, the junction contained 6 bases not matched to a gene. Germline values: CDR1 SGHAT, CDR2 FQDESV (reference sequence). The DNA of the CDR3 is TGTGCCAGCAGCAAACAGGGGGCTGGGGAGACCCAGTACTTC. Encoded protein: CASSKQGAGETQYF.

V usage is TRBV19 and J usage is TRBJ1-5, with D tentatively TRBD1 (5 bases). Germline lookup yields CDR1 LNHDA and CDR2 SQIVND (reference sequence). This CDR3 region has 13 residues. Between the trimmed V and J ends, which lost 4 bases and 5 bases, there was a span of 9 bases. CDR3 amino acids: CASSTDSYQPQHF. CDR3 in DNA: TGTGCCAGTAGTACCGACAGTTATCAGCCCCAGCATTTT.

This chain links TRBV9 with TRBJ2-2; D uncertain. Trimming took 4 bases from V and 2 from J, leaving 15 bases between them. The CDR3 runs 16 residues. Germline V gene data show CDR1 as SGDLS and CDR2 as YYNGEE. The chain's CDR3 is CASSFYDEVNTGELFF. The CDR3, as DNA: TGTGCCAGCAGCTTTTACGACGAGGTCAACACCGGGGAGCTGTTTTTT.

V and J are TRBV28 and TRBJ1-5; the match to TRBD1 covers 8 bases. The CDR3 length is 15 residues. Germline V gene lookup returns CDR1 MDHEN and CDR2 SYDVKM. V dropped 5 bases and J dropped 7; count of bases not matched to a gene: 10. The CDR3 DNA reads TGTGCCAGCAGTCGCGACGACAGGGGCCGGCAGCCCCAGCATTTT. This gives the protein CASSRDDRGRQPQHF.

This clone was recorded once. V and J are TRBV30 and TRBJ1-3; D ambiguous. The length of the CDR3 is 13 residues. CDR1 and CDR2 (germline): GTSNPN, SVGIG (reference sequence). Between the trimmed V and J ends, which lost 0 bases and 0 bases, there was a span of 3 bases. The chain's CDR3 is CAWSVSSGNTIYF. CDR3 in DNA: TGTGCCTGGAGTGTGAGCTCTGGAAACACCATATATTTT.

The chain is built from TRBV18 and TRBJ1-4, with a possible D match to TRBD1 (6 bases). The germline gives CDR1 KGHSH, CDR2 LQKENI. The CDR3 is 15 residues long. With 1 base removed from V and 4 bases from J, the gap between germline ends came to 10 bases. The CDR3 DNA reads TGTGCCAGCTCACCACTTGGACAGTTTAATGAAAAACTGTTTTTT. It encodes CASSPLGQFNEKLFF. The full variable domain, in which reference TRBV18 and TRBJ1-4 provide the parts outside the CDR3, is NAGVMQNPRHLVRRRGQEARLRCSPMKGHSHVYWYRQLPEEGLKFMVYLQKENIIDESGMPKERFSAEFPKEGPSILRIQQVVRGDSAAYFCASSPLGQFNEKLFFGSGTQLSVL.

The rearrangement uses TRBV9 and TRBJ2-1, with 11 bases that match TRBD2. Germline CDR1 is SGDLS and CDR2 is YYNGEE. This CDR3 contains 15 residues. V lost 5 bases, J lost 9 bases, and 10 bases stayed unmatched. CDR3 protein: CASSGLAGLTIEQFF. CDR3 DNA: TGTGCCAGCAGTGGACTAGCGGGCCTTACAATTGAGCAGTTCTTC.

This sequence joins TRBV2 and TRBJ1-2; D is uncertain. Trimming left V 4 bases short and J 7 bases short, with 16 bases between. The CDR3 is 14 residues long. CDR1 SNHLY and CDR2 FYNNEI come from the germline V gene. CDR3 DNA sequence: TGTGCCAGCAGTGCTGACACCCGGCTGAGTGGCTACACCTTC. Translating gives CASSADTRLSGYTF.

This clone was observed a handful of times. The chain employs TRBV5-1 and TRBJ2-7; 10 nucleotides agree with TRBD1. CDR1 SGHRS and CDR2 YFSETQ come from the germline V gene. The CDR3 runs to 14 residues. V gave up 5 bases and J gave up 7 bases; unmatched junction bases: 9. CDR3 in amino acids: CASSRAGTGEEQYF. The DNA for the CDR3 is TGCGCCAGCAGTCGCGCCGGGACAGGGGAGGAGCAGTACTTC.

The chain combines TRBV5-8 with TRBJ1-1; D is perhaps TRBD1 (6 bases). The CDR3 is 15 amino acids. Trimming left V 4 bases short and J 0 bases short, with 13 bases between. Germline lookup yields CDR1 SGHTS and CDR2 YDEGEE. The CDR3 DNA reads TGTGCCAGCAGCGTTATCAGGGGACTGAACACTGAAGCTTTCTTT. Translation gives CASSVIRGLNTEAFF. The full variable domain, with the rest looked up from reference TRBV5-8 and TRBJ1-1, is EAGVTQSPTHLIKTRGQQATLRCSPISGHTSVYWYQQALGLGLQFLLWYDEGEERNRGNFPPRFSGRQFPNYSSELNVNALELEDSALYLCASSVIRGLNTEAFFGQGTRLTVV.

This clone was found once. The chain uses TRBV30 and TRBJ2-7; 10 bases align to TRBD1. J lost 0 bases, V lost 7 bases, and 6 bases had no gene match. Germline lookup yields CDR1 GTSNPN and CDR2 SVGIG (reference sequence). The CDR3 runs 14 residues. CDR3 DNA: TGTGCCTTGGGGGGGGACAGGGGCTCCTACGAGCAGTACTTC. Amino acids: CALGGDRGSYEQYF.

This clone was detected only once. CDR3 loop: CASSEGTPSGEQYF. The CDR3 DNA follows: TGTGCCAGCAGTGAAGGGACCCCATCGGGGGAGCAGTACTTC. J is TRBJ2-7 and V is TRBV6-1; D is possibly TRBD2 (5 bases). The CDR3 is 14 residues long. Germline V CDR1 and CDR2: MNHNS, SASEGT. Trimming cost V 1 base and J 7 bases, with 14 bases left between them.

A few counts support this clone. The chain uses TRBV13 and TRBJ2-3, with TRBD1 matching 7 bases. From germline, CDR1 is PRHDT and CDR2 FYEKMQ (reference sequence). V shed 2 bases and J 4 bases; nucleotides not matched to a gene: 6. The CDR3 runs to 15 residues. CDR3 in DNA: TGTGCCAGCAGCTTAAGGACAGGTGTGGCAGATACGCAGTATTTT. Translation gives CASSLRTGVADTQYF.

This clone was counted once. The rearrangement links TRBV6-1 to TRBJ2-7, with 8 bases aligning to TRBD1. Germline CDR1 and CDR2: MNHNS and SASEGT. The junction had 7 bases not matched to a gene; V was cut back by 6 bases and J by 0 bases. The CDR3 is 15 residues long. The CDR3 is CASRDAGGASYEQYF. The CDR3 DNA reads as TGTGCCAGCAGGGATGCAGGGGGCGCCTCCTACGAGCAGTACTTC.

This chain links TRBV27 with TRBJ2-2; tentatively, D is TRBD2 (7 bases). CDR3 size: 13 residues. Germline loops: CDR1 MNHEY, CDR2 SMNVEV (reference sequence). V was pared by 1 base and J by 9 bases, with 9 bases between. CDR3 in amino acids: CASSLWGGRELFF. For the CDR3, the DNA is TGTGCCAGCAGTTTATGGGGGGGCCGGGAGCTGTTTTTT.